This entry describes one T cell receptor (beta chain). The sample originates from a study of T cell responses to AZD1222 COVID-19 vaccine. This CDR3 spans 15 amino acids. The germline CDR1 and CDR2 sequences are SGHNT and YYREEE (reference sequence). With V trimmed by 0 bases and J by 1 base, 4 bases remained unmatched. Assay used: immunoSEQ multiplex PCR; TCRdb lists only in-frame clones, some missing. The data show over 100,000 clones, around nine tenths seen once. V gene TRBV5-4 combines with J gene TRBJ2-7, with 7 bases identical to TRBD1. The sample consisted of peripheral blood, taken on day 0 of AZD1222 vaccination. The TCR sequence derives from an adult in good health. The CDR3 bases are TGTGCCAGCAGCTTGGTAGGGACAGTTTCCTACGAGCAGTACTTC. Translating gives CASSLVGTVSYEQYF.